Presented here are 2 T cell receptor beta chains from one specimen sequenced in a study of CD8 T cells in Susac syndrome. After extraction with the RNeasy kit, about 0.45 to 1 ug of the RNA was reverse transcribed using random hexamers. A single record per CDR3 protein comes from TCRdb applying MiXCR to the immunoSEQ multiplex PCR reads. The data hold approximately 200,000 distinct CDR3 sequences, with about 96% observed a single time. Sample: CD4+ T cells from PBMCs. Source of these receptors: a human donor with multiple sclerosis.

V and J are TRBV29-1 and TRBJ2-7; no reliable D call. The CDR3 length is 14 residues. Per the germline V gene, CDR1 is SQVTM and CDR2 is ANQGSEA. V lost 4 bases and J 2 bases, leaving 15 bases between the germline ends. The CDR3 region is CSVVFPRSTYEQYF. The CDR3 nucleotides are TGCAGCGTTGTATTCCCTCGGTCCACCTACGAGCAGTACTTC.

V and J are TRBV4-1 and TRBJ2-3; D gene ambiguous. This CDR3 comprises 14 residues. The germline gives CDR1 MGHRA, CDR2 YSYEKL. V was cut by 1 base and J by 4 bases, with 9 bases left in between. CDR3 DNA: TGCGCCAGCAGCCAAGTTGGGGAACCAGATACGCAGTATTTT. It is translated as CASSQVGEPDTQYF.